These 20 T cell receptor beta chains originate from one sample sequenced in a study of cytomegalovirus exposure and HLA in healthy donors. PCR employed 60 Vbeta and 13 Jbeta primers. Using immunoSEQ multiplex PCR, the repertoire was profiled, and TCRdb retains in-frame clones only, with some absent. The sample lists roughly 150,000 clones, 60% to 80% occurring once. Sample: PBMCs. The receptors were sampled from a woman aged 30 to 39 in good health and CMV-seronegative.

The chain recombines TRBV4-1 with TRBJ2-5; D is possibly TRBD2 (6 bases). Trimming removed 3 bases from V and 2 bases from J, with 22 bases in between. Germline CDR1 reads MGHRA; CDR2 reads YSYEKL. This CDR3 is built from 18 residues. CDR3 in amino acids: CASSQGGSGTDTQETQYF. The CDR3 DNA sequence: TGCGCCAGCAGCCAGGGGGGATCGGGGACCGATACACAAGAGACCCAGTACTTC.

The chain employs TRBV4-2 and TRBJ2-7, with a tentative D call TRBD2 (5 bases). The CDR3 runs 12 residues. Germline values: CDR1 LGHNA, CDR2 YNFKEQ. V lost 8 bases, J lost 5 bases, and 13 bases lay in between. The CDR3 protein is CASRRGFDEQYF. CDR3 bases: TGTGCCAGCCGACGGGGATTCGACGAGCAGTACTTC.

The gene calls are TRBV7-3 and TRBJ2-1; D may be TRBD2 (7 bases). Trimming shortened V by 3 bases and J by 5 bases, and 17 bases separated the two germline ends. This CDR3 spans 16 amino acids. Germline assignment: CDR1 SGHTA and CDR2 FQGTGA. For the CDR3, the DNA is TGTGCCAGCAGCTTCAGTTCGGCGGGGGCCGACAATGAGCAGTTCTTC. This codes for CASSFSSAGADNEQFF.

This clone showed up just a few times. This chain links TRBV5-1 with TRBJ1-1, with 8 nucleotides matching TRBD1. Germline-derived CDR1 and CDR2 are SGHRS and YFSETQ. The CDR3 runs 17 residues. V shed 2 bases, J shed 0 bases, and the junction held 9 bases outside the gene matches. The CDR3 loop reads CASSLGRGLTMNTEAFF. The CDR3 DNA is TGCGCCAGCAGCTTAGGCAGGGGGCTCACCATGAACACTGAAGCTTTCTTT.

The rearrangement links TRBV5-8 to TRBJ1-6; D is unclear. The germline V and J ends were trimmed by 4 bases and 0 bases, with 14 bases remaining between them. The V gene's germline CDR1 is SGHTS and CDR2 YDEGEE. The CDR3 consists of 17 residues. CDR3 in DNA: TGTGCCAGCAGCGTCTATATCTTCGGCTCCTATAATTCACCCCTCCACTTT. This encodes CASSVYIFGSYNSPLHF.

The gene calls are TRBV6-4 and TRBJ1-2; TRBD1 matches 7 bases. Trimming took 8 bases from V and 2 from J; bases not matched to a gene: 8. Germline CDR1 reads MRHNA; CDR2 reads SNTAGT. CDR3 length equals 14 residues. Here the CDR3 DNA reads TGTGCCAGCTCTCCTGGGACAGTCAACTATGGCTACACCTTC. It codes for CASSPGTVNYGYTF.

This rearrangement joins TRBV9 to TRBJ2-1; D might be TRBD1 (5 bases). The CDR3 runs to 14 residues. Per the germline V gene, CDR1 is SGDLS and CDR2 is YYNGEE. V gave up 1 base and J gave up 9 bases, with 14 bases separating them. The CDR3 is CASSVRQGFGEQFF. The DNA for the CDR3 is TGTGCCAGCAGCGTAAGGCAGGGTTTTGGTGAGCAGTTCTTC.

This chain uses TRBV29-1 with TRBJ2-7; 7 nucleotides line up with TRBD1. V was clipped by 7 bases and J by 7 bases; unmatched bases: 10. The CDR3 runs to 12 residues. Germline V lookup: CDR1 SQVTM, CDR2 ANQGSEA. CDR3 loop: CSARQGPTEQYF. The CDR3 nucleotides read TGCAGCGCCCGACAGGGCCCTACAGAGCAGTACTTC.

This clone was detected only once. The chain has TRBV27 and TRBJ2-3; maybe TRBD1 (6 bases). The V and J ends lost 8 bases and 5 bases respectively, with 17 bases between them. The V gene's germline CDR1 is MNHEY and CDR2 SMNVEV (reference sequence). The CDR3 runs 14 residues. CDR3 region: CASGRGGFLDTQYF. CDR3 DNA sequence: TGTGCCAGCGGCAGGGGTGGGTTTTTAGATACGCAGTATTTT.

This clone was picked up a small number of times. This chain joins TRBV15 and TRBJ1-2; D possibly corresponds to TRBD1 (5 bases). CDR3 length equals 16 residues. V dropped 3 bases and J dropped 0 bases, with 14 bases sitting between them. Germline CDR1 and CDR2: LNHNV and YYDKDF (reference sequence). The CDR3 DNA reads as TGTGCCACCAGCAGGGGGACTGGACGGGCTAACTATGGCTACACCTTC. It specifies CATSRGTGRANYGYTF.

In its sample, this clone was seen a few times. V and J are TRBV7-2 and TRBJ2-5, with TRBD1 identical over 8 bases. Germline values: CDR1 SGHTA, CDR2 FQGNSA. Losses at the gene ends were 5 bases for V and 0 bases for J; bases not matched to a gene: 8. This CDR3 spans 16 amino acids. The CDR3 DNA sequence: TGTGCCAGCAGCCCCGGGGACAGGCGTTACCAAGAGACCCAGTACTTC. Encoded protein: CASSPGDRRYQETQYF.

CDR3 bases: TGTGCCAGCGCGACAGGGGGTAACACTGAAGCTTTCTTT. Encoded protein: CASATGGNTEAFF. The J gene is TRBJ1-1, the V gene TRBV6-1; 9 bases are a match to TRBD1. Germline values: CDR1 MNHNS, CDR2 SASEGT. The V and J ends lost 8 bases and 2 bases, in that order; junction bases with no gene match: 3. The length of the CDR3 is 13 residues.

This clone was picked up a small number of times. J is TRBJ2-5 and V is TRBV11-2; 7 nucleotides match TRBD1. CDR3 length equals 15 residues. Germline V gene sequence: CDR1 SGHAT, CDR2 FQNNGV. V lost 1 base, J lost 2 bases, and 4 bases stayed unmatched. CDR3 in amino acids: CASSLGDRPQETQYF. In DNA, the CDR3 is TGTGCCAGCAGCTTAGGGGACAGACCGCAAGAGACCCAGTACTTC.

This clone was seen a handful of times. CDR3 bases: TGTGCCTGGAGTGGGACAGGCGATCAGCCCCAGCATTTT. Its translation is CAWSGTGDQPQHF. The chain couples TRBV30 to TRBJ1-5, with 7 positions matching TRBD1. This CDR3 is 13 amino acids long. Trimming cost V 1 base and J 5 bases; bases outside gene matches: 2. Germline V CDR1 and CDR2: GTSNPN, SVGIG (reference sequence).

The V call is TRBV5-4, the J call TRBJ2-5; possibly TRBD2 for D (5 bases). CDR3 length equals 14 residues. V was pared by 2 bases and J by 2 bases, with 10 bases between. CDR1 and CDR2 from the germline V gene are SGHNT and YYREEE (reference sequence). Here the CDR3 DNA reads TGTGCCAGCAGCTTTTCGGGGAGTCAAGAGACCCAGTACTTC. Residues: CASSFSGSQETQYF.

The chain combines TRBV4-3 with TRBJ2-7, with a possible D match to TRBD2 (6 bases). Germline-derived CDR1 and CDR2 are LGHNA and YSLEER. The V end lost 0 bases, the J end lost 4 bases, and 16 bases lay between the germline ends. The CDR3 is 16 residues long. The CDR3 here is CASSQERGEKSYEQYF. The CDR3 region has the DNA TGCGCCAGCAGCCAAGAGCGGGGCGAAAAGTCATACGAGCAGTACTTC.

The chain joins TRBV27 to TRBJ1-1; D call uncertain. CDR3 length: 12 amino acids. Trimming took off 9 bases at V and 6 bases at J, with 14 bases between the two ends. Germline V CDR1 and CDR2: MNHEY, SMNVEV (reference sequence). CDR3 coding DNA: TGTGCCAGAGGGTCGAGCGGCGCTGAAGCTTTCTTT. It is translated as CARGSSGAEAFF.

The V call is TRBV12-5, the J call TRBJ2-3, with D hard to call. The V and J ends lost 4 bases and 6 bases respectively, with 14 bases between them. This CDR3 spans 14 amino acids. Germline V gene lookup returns CDR1 LGHNT and CDR2 FRNRAP. The CDR3 DNA reads as TGTGCTAGTGGTTCGCAGACCTTGGAGGATACGCAGTATTTT. Amino acids: CASGSQTLEDTQYF.

This clone was found a few times. The rearrangement joins TRBV2 to TRBJ2-5; 14 nucleotides match TRBD2. Germline V gives CDR1 SNHLY, CDR2 FYNNEI. The V segment lost 7 bases and the J segment 9 bases; nucleotides outside the gene matches: 1. The CDR3 totals 12 residues. CDR3 sequence (DNA): TGTGCCAGCACGGGACTAGCGGGGGCCCAGTACTTC. Its protein product is CASTGLAGAQYF.

Written as DNA, the CDR3 is TGCGCCAGCAGCCCGACGAACAGGGGCGGAATTGGTGAAAAACTGTTTTTT. This codes for CASSPTNRGGIGEKLFF. The chain carries TRBV5-1 and TRBJ1-4; 7 nucleotides line up with TRBD1. CDR1 SGHRS and CDR2 YFSETQ come from the germline V gene. The CDR3 has 17 amino acids. J was trimmed by 7 bases and V by 4 bases; bases with no gene match: 16.